The 30 T cell receptor beta chains listed next were all sequenced from one sample in a study of blood T cell repertoires in COVID-19. The protocol was immunoSEQ multiplex PCR, while the TCRdb copy is restricted to in-frame clones and leaves out a portion. This table holds 220,000 or so clones, more than 85% found once. Source material: peripheral blood. All receptors come from a woman aged 45-65 years with COVID-19, enrolled during active disease.

The CDR3 DNA is TGTGCCAGCAGCGCCGAGGGACACACCGCAACCTACGAGCAGTACTTC. Amino acids: CASSAEGHTATYEQYF. The V call is TRBV9, the J call TRBJ2-7; the D gene is possibly TRBD1 (6 bases). CDR3 length: 16 amino acids. V lost 3 bases to trimming and J lost 2 bases, with 18 bases between them. Germline V CDR1 and CDR2: SGDLS, YYNGEE.

This chain uses TRBV30 with TRBJ1-2; D is perhaps TRBD1 (5 bases). The CDR3 runs 12 residues. From germline, CDR1 is GTSNPN and CDR2 SVGIG (reference sequence). The V end was cut by 1 base, the J end by 7 bases, with 10 bases between. The CDR3 sequence: CAWSAGTGGYTF. In nucleotides, the CDR3 is TGTGCCTGGAGTGCAGGGACTGGTGGCTACACCTTC.

The V and J genes are TRBV30 and TRBJ2-7, with TRBD1 matching over 11 bases. The V gene's germline CDR1 is GTSNPN and CDR2 SVGIG (reference sequence). This CDR3 comprises 13 residues. V shed 5 bases and J 0 bases; nucleotides not matched to a gene: 0. CDR3 coding DNA: TGTGCCTGGGGGACAGGGGGCTCCTACGAGCAGTACTTC. Encoded protein: CAWGTGGSYEQYF.

This clone appeared once. The gene calls are TRBV7-2 and TRBJ1-1; no definite D call. The V gene's germline CDR1 is SGHTA and CDR2 FQGNSA. The V and J ends lost 0 bases and 3 bases respectively, with 11 bases between them. The CDR3 loop spans 15 amino acids. The CDR3 loop is CASSLAGGRYTEAFF. The DNA for the CDR3 is TGTGCCAGCAGCTTAGCGGGCGGGAGGTACACTGAAGCTTTCTTT.

CDR3 region: CASRGQGDSYEQYV. In DNA form, the CDR3 reads TGTGCCAGCCGGGGACAAGGGGACTCCTACGAGCAGTACGTC. The rearrangement joins TRBV5-4 to TRBJ2-7, with D maybe TRBD1 (6 bases). With 7 bases removed from V and 0 bases from J, the gap between germline ends came to 14 bases. The CDR3 runs to 14 residues. In germline, CDR1 is SGHNT, CDR2 YYREEE (reference sequence).

In this sample, this clone turned up a few times. The chain joins TRBV10-1 to TRBJ2-2; possibly TRBD1 for D (6 bases). The V gene's germline CDR1 is WNHNN and CDR2 SYGVQD (reference sequence). This CDR3 is built from 15 residues. V lost 7 bases and J lost 5, with 17 bases in between. CDR3 region: CASKMDTQGTGELFF. The CDR3 DNA reads TGCGCCAGCAAAATGGATACACAGGGTACCGGGGAGCTGTTTTTT.

The V and J genes are TRBV5-1 and TRBJ2-5; D may be TRBD2 (6 bases). Germline values: CDR1 SGHRS, CDR2 YFSETQ. Trimming left V 4 bases short and J 5 bases short, with 18 bases between. This CDR3 spans 15 amino acids. CDR3 in amino acids: CASSPGGGRGETQYF. In DNA, the CDR3 is TGCGCCAGCAGCCCCGGTGGAGGGAGAGGGGAGACCCAGTACTTC.

The chain has TRBV9 and TRBJ1-1, with D unclear. The CDR3 spans 15 residues. From germline, CDR1 is SGDLS and CDR2 YYNGEE. V shed 2 bases and J shed 5 bases, with 16 bases lying between them. Written as DNA, the CDR3 is TGTGCCAGCAGCGTTGAGGGCCTCCGGTGGACTGAAGCTTTCTTT. It translates to CASSVEGLRWTEAFF.

This clone was seen only once. The chain carries TRBV18 and TRBJ2-4; TRBD1 matches 8 bases. From germline, CDR1 is KGHSH and CDR2 LQKENI. V shed 6 bases and J 7 bases; nucleotides not matched to a gene: 8. The CDR3 length is 14 residues. The CDR3 reads CASSGGQGGNIQYF. CDR3 DNA: TGTGCCAGCTCCGGAGGACAGGGAGGTAACATTCAGTACTTC.

This clone is a singleton in its sample. The J gene is TRBJ2-7, the V gene TRBV14, with 7 bases matching TRBD1. The CDR3 is made up of 16 amino acids. Germline V gene lookup returns CDR1 SGHDN and CDR2 FVKESK. Trimming cost V 4 bases and J 0 bases; bases outside gene matches: 9. Written as DNA, the CDR3 is TGTGCCAGCAGCCCACAGGGGCTTATCAGCTCCTACGAGCAGTACTTC. It codes for CASSPQGLISSYEQYF.

This chain connects TRBV7-9 to TRBJ1-2; tentatively, D is TRBD1 (6 bases). The CDR3 loop spans 15 amino acids. The germline V and J ends were trimmed by 2 bases and 8 bases, with 18 bases remaining between them. Germline V gene lookup returns CDR1 SEHNR and CDR2 FQNEAQ (reference sequence). In nucleotides, the CDR3 is TGTGCCAGCAGCTTATACAGGGAGACAGGAGAAGGCTACACCTTC. Translating gives CASSLYRETGEGYTF.

The count of this clone is one. This chain joins TRBV5-6 and TRBJ2-5; 10 bases match TRBD1. In germline, CDR1 is SGHDT, CDR2 YYEEEE. The V gene end was trimmed by 0 bases and the J gene end by 5 bases; junction bases not matched to a gene: 7. CDR3 size: 16 residues. The CDR3 here is CASSLAGQGGGETQYF. As DNA, the CDR3 is TGTGCCAGCAGCTTGGCCGGACAGGGGGGAGGTGAGACCCAGTACTTC. The whole variable domain, remainder taken from reference TRBV5-6 and TRBJ2-5, is DAGVTQSPTHLIKTRGQQVTLRCSPKSGHDTVSWYQQALGQGPQFIFQYYEEEERQRGNFPDRFSGHQFPNYSSELNVNALLLGDSALYLCASSLAGQGGGETQYFGPGTRLLVL.

This clone has more than one count but fewer than ten. This chain links TRBV7-9 with TRBJ1-2; no firm D call. The CDR3 spans 12 residues. Germline V gene lookup returns CDR1 SEHNR and CDR2 FQNEAQ (reference sequence). Trimming stripped 5 bases from V and 8 bases from J, with 12 bases between. Here the CDR3 DNA reads TGTGCCAGCAGCCCCGACCTAGCGGGCTACACCTTC. Amino acid sequence: CASSPDLAGYTF.

V gene TRBV11-3 combines with J gene TRBJ2-7, with unresolved D. The CDR3 totals 12 residues. The V end lost 5 bases, the J end lost 9 bases, and 14 bases lay between the germline ends. In germline, CDR1 is SGHNT, CDR2 YENEEA. As DNA, the CDR3 is TGTGCCAGCAGCCGAGGATCTATGGCGCAGTACTTC. This codes for CASSRGSMAQYF.

The V call is TRBV11-2, the J call TRBJ1-2, with no clear D. The CDR3 totals 12 residues. Germline V CDR1 and CDR2: SGHAT, FQNNGV. V was clipped by 7 bases and J by 8 bases, with 14 bases between them. In nucleotides, the CDR3 is TGTGCCAGCACCTTTGGAGGATACGGCTACACCTTC. This encodes CASTFGGYGYTF.

CDR3 DNA: TGTGCCTCGGGACAGTTCAATCAGCCCCAGCATTTT. Protein: CASGQFNQPQHF. The chain has TRBV10-3 and TRBJ1-5; 7 nucleotides line up with TRBD1. The CDR3 runs 12 residues. Per germline, CDR1 ENHRY and CDR2 SYGVKD. V trimming: 11 bases; J trimming: 3 bases; junction bases outside the gene matches: 4.

The J gene is TRBJ2-2, the V gene TRBV6-4; TRBD1 might be the D (5 bases). The CDR3 is 13 residues long. V dropped 10 bases and J dropped 6 bases, with 15 bases sitting between them. Germline lookup yields CDR1 MRHNA and CDR2 SNTAGT. The CDR3 DNA follows: TGTGCCACGTCCCGACAGTTTCCCGGGGAGCTGTTTTTT. It translates to CATSRQFPGELFF.

Notes on this clone: Other nucleotide sequences from this sample produce the same CDR3. The V gene is TRBV19, the J gene TRBJ2-3; D ambiguous. V lost 4 bases, J lost 1 base, and 3 bases lay in between. Germline loops: CDR1 LNHDA, CDR2 SQIVND (reference sequence). CDR3 length: 12 residues. The CDR3 region is CASSTGTDTQYF. CDR3 bases: TGTGCCAGTAGTACGGGCACAGATACGCAGTATTTT.

The chain links TRBV20-1 to TRBJ1-3; TRBD1 aligns across 8 bases. The V gene end was trimmed by 3 bases and the J gene end by 0 bases; junction bases not matched to a gene: 7. Germline assignment: CDR1 DFQATT and CDR2 SNEGSKA (reference sequence). This CDR3 comprises 16 residues. CDR3 bases: TGCAGTGCTAGTGTCCCCACAGGGGGCTCTGGAAACACCATATATTTT. Amino acids: CSASVPTGGSGNTIYF.

The chain recombines TRBV27 with TRBJ2-7; tentative D call: TRBD2 (6 bases). CDR3 length: 14 amino acids. The V end lost 8 bases, the J end lost 3 bases, and 17 bases lay between the germline ends. The germline CDR1 and CDR2 sequences are MNHEY and SMNVEV (reference sequence). The CDR3 coding sequence is TGTGCCAGCTTTCGCGGGGTTAAAAGCTACGAGCAGTACGTC. Its protein is CASFRGVKSYEQYV.

The rearrangement joins TRBV9 to TRBJ2-3; D remains unclear. There are 14 residues in the CDR3. Germline CDR1 is SGDLS and CDR2 is YYNGEE. V shed 4 bases and J shed 4 bases, with 13 bases lying between them. CDR3 coding DNA: TGTGCCAGCAGCCCCGCGGATTTTCCAGATACGCAGTATTTT. Translation gives CASSPADFPDTQYF.

This chain uses TRBV12-3 or TRBV12-4 with TRBJ1-1, with D possibly being TRBD1 (5 bases). V lost 11 bases and J 3 bases, leaving 16 bases between the germline ends. The CDR3 runs to 13 residues. This chain's CDR3 is CACQGGWDTEAFF. CDR3 bases: TGTGCCTGCCAGGGAGGCTGGGACACTGAAGCTTTCTTT.

The count of this clone is one. The chain recombines TRBV5-5 with TRBJ1-5; 9 positions match TRBD1. The trim removed 4 bases at V and 6 bases at J, leaving 5 bases unmatched. This CDR3 region has 14 residues. The germline V gene encodes CDR1 SGHKS and CDR2 YYEKEE (reference sequence). In DNA form, the CDR3 reads TGTGCCAGCAGCATTCAGACAGGGGGTCAGCCCCAGCATTTT. Translating it yields CASSIQTGGQPQHF.

The gene calls are TRBV27 and TRBJ1-5, with TRBD1 as a possible D gene (5 bases). V lost 2 bases and J 3 bases, leaving 8 bases between the germline ends. The CDR3 runs to 14 residues. Germline V gives CDR1 MNHEY, CDR2 SMNVEV (reference sequence). The CDR3 loop is CASSLAGINQPQHF. The CDR3 DNA sequence: TGTGCCAGCAGTTTAGCAGGGATCAATCAGCCCCAGCATTTT.

V gene TRBV21-1 combines with J gene TRBJ2-1; the table's D call, TRBD2, was not checked against the DNA. TRBV21-1 has pseudogene status. The CDR3 extends over 18 amino acids. CDR3: CASSKVGKGFSSYNEQFF. In DNA form, the CDR3 reads TGTGCCAGCAGCAAAGTCGGGAAGGGTTTTAGCTCCTACAATGAGCAGTTCTTC.

The V and J genes are TRBV5-1 and TRBJ1-4; TRBD1 agrees at 9 bases. The CDR3 has 16 amino acids. Trimming at V came to 1 base and at J to 8 bases, leaving 9 bases not matched to a gene. CDR1 is SGHRS and CDR2 is YFSETQ in the germline V gene. CDR3 region: CASSLSGTGRGEKLFF. The CDR3 DNA sequence: TGCGCCAGCAGCTTGTCCGGGACAGGGAGAGGGGAAAAACTGTTTTTT. The full variable domain, rest sourced from reference TRBV5-1 and TRBJ1-4, is KAGVTQTPRYLIKTRGQQVTLSCSPISGHRSVSWYQQTPGQGLQFLFEYFSETQRNKGNFPGRFSGRQFSNSRSEMNVSTLELGDSALYLCASSLSGTGRGEKLFFGSGTQLSVL.

This sequence joins TRBV3-1 (or the pseudogene TRBV3-2) and TRBJ2-2; tentatively, D is TRBD1 (7 bases). Deletions cut 4 bases from V and 3 bases from J, with 15 bases between. Germline V gives CDR1 LGHDT, CDR2 YNNKEL (reference sequence). CDR3 length: 16 amino acids. CDR3 nucleotide sequence: TGTGCCAGCAGCCCCCTGGACAGGAGGGACACCGGGGAGCTGTTTTTT. It encodes CASSPLDRRDTGELFF.

The rearrangement uses TRBV13 and TRBJ2-4; D is undetermined. Trimming took 3 bases from V and 0 from J, leaving 12 bases between them. Germline V lookup: CDR1 PRHDT, CDR2 FYEKMQ (reference sequence). The CDR3 has 16 residues. CDR3: CASSFGRMLAKNIQYF. The DNA for the CDR3 is TGTGCCAGCAGCTTTGGCCGAATGCTAGCCAAAAACATTCAGTACTTC.

The rearrangement links TRBV7-8 to TRBJ1-2, with D possibly being TRBD1 (6 bases). This CDR3 comprises 17 residues. The germline V and J ends were trimmed by 5 bases and 4 bases, with 23 bases remaining between them. Germline CDR1 SGHVS, CDR2 FQNEAQ. The CDR3 here is CASSPPRFGQGFYGYTF. In DNA form, the CDR3 reads TGTGCCAGCAGCCCCCCCCGATTTGGGCAGGGGTTCTATGGCTACACCTTC.

The rearrangement links TRBV30 to TRBJ2-7, with no clear D. Germline values: CDR1 GTSNPN, CDR2 SVGIG (reference sequence). The germline V and J ends were trimmed by 2 bases and 5 bases, with 16 bases remaining between them. The CDR3 runs to 14 residues. The CDR3 loop is CAWSKRRVNHEQYF. The DNA for the CDR3 is TGTGCCTGGAGTAAACGACGGGTTAACCACGAGCAGTACTTC.